This section outlines one T cell receptor beta chain sequence together with its context. The antigen is undetermined. PCR primers comprised 60 Vbeta and 13 Jbeta primers. Produced via immunoSEQ multiplex PCR; TCRdb's table is partial and in-frame only. The sample consists of 110,000 or so clones, 81% of them appearing once. This entry is derived from a study of cytomegalovirus exposure and HLA in healthy donors. About the study: Out of 170 million or so T cells, an earlier analysis found over 100 million unique TCR beta sequences in total. General observations from the study: A prior analysis recorded that most TCR beta V segments were productive about 90% or about 30% of the time. The likely explanation for a cluster of highly shared sequence variants was sequencing artifact. It was assumed in the presence/absence analyses that sequencing depth was roughly uniform across donors.

From germline, CDR1 is LNHDA and CDR2 SQIVND (reference sequence). After removal of 4 bases from V and 5 bases from J, the junction contained 10 bases not matched to a gene. The CDR3 has 16 amino acids. The TCR originated in a middle-aged woman in good health and CMV-seronegative. The rearrangement uses TRBV19 and TRBJ2-3; TRBD2 agrees at 9 bases. The sequenced material came from PBMCs. The CDR3 bases are TGTGCCAGTAGTAGAAAATTCGCGGGGGGGCAAGATACGCAGTATTTT. Its protein is CASSRKFAGGQDTQYF.